These 8 T cell receptor beta chains were all obtained from the same sample, sequenced in a study of cytomegalovirus exposure and HLA in healthy donors. The study ran its PCR with 60 Vbeta and 13 Jbeta primers. Method: immunoSEQ multiplex PCR; TCRdb's copy keeps in-frame clones and lacks some. This table has over 110,000 clones, roughly 76% appearing once. Sequenced: PBMCs. The receptors were gathered from a woman between 40 and 50 years old in good health and CMV-seronegative.

The chain uses TRBV6-6 and TRBJ1-2; maybe TRBD1 (5 bases). The CDR3 covers 14 residues. CDR1 MNHNY and CDR2 SVGAGI come from the germline V gene (reference sequence). The germline V and J ends were trimmed by 6 bases and 3 bases, with 14 bases remaining between them. CDR3 sequence reads: CASRALGGDYGYTF. The CDR3 nucleotides are TGTGCCAGCAGGGCCCTCGGGGGTGACTATGGCTACACCTTC.

V and J are TRBV14 and TRBJ1-5, with 8 bases lining up with TRBD1. The CDR3 loop spans 16 amino acids. With 1 base clipped from V and 6 bases from J, the junction kept 8 bases outside the gene matches. Germline CDR1 reads SGHDN; CDR2 reads FVKESK. CDR3 in amino acids: CASSQGGDRGSQPQHF. The DNA of the CDR3 is TGTGCCAGCAGCCAAGGGGGAGACAGGGGAAGTCAGCCCCAGCATTTT.

The chain's CDR3 is CATSRDLEDSYEQYF. The CDR3 DNA sequence: TGTGCCACCAGCAGAGATCTGGAGGACAGCTACGAGCAGTACTTC. The chain carries TRBV15 and TRBJ2-7; D possibly corresponds to TRBD1 (6 bases). The germline V and J ends were trimmed by 0 bases and 3 bases, with 12 bases remaining between them. The CDR3 has 15 residues. Per the germline V gene, CDR1 is LNHNV and CDR2 is YYDKDF (reference sequence). Complete variable domain (other parts from reference TRBV15 and TRBJ2-7): DAMVIQNPRYQVTQFGKPVTLSCSQTLNHNVMYWYQQKSSQAPKLLFHYYDKDFNNEADTPDNFQSRRPNTSFCFLDIRSPGLGDTAMYLCATSRDLEDSYEQYFGPGTRLTVT.

The chain combines TRBV5-1 with TRBJ2-7; the match to TRBD2 covers 7 bases. This CDR3 contains 15 residues. Germline V gives CDR1 SGHRS, CDR2 YFSETQ. The J segment lost 1 base and the V segment lost 3 bases, leaving 7 bases of the junction unmatched. This CDR3 reads CASSSVGRGSYEQYV. Written as DNA, the CDR3 is TGCGCCAGCAGCTCCGTGGGGCGGGGGTCCTACGAGCAGTACGTC.

The V call is TRBV14, the J call TRBJ2-2; no firm D call. In germline, CDR1 is SGHDN, CDR2 FVKESK. The CDR3 has 16 residues. The ends were cut back, 0 bases at V and 1 base at J, with 9 bases in the middle. For the CDR3, the DNA is TGTGCCAGCAGCCAAGAAACTCAGCGGAACACCGGGGAGCTGTTTTTT. It encodes CASSQETQRNTGELFF.

V gene TRBV9 combines with J gene TRBJ1-1, with a tentative D call TRBD1 (5 bases). The CDR3 contains 14 residues. V was clipped by 0 bases and J by 0 bases, with 6 bases between them. The germline V gene has CDR1 SGDLS and CDR2 YYNGEE. CDR3 sequence: CASSVETVNTEAFF. CDR3 DNA: TGTGCCAGCAGCGTAGAGACAGTGAACACTGAAGCTTTCTTT.

The chain combines TRBV6-6 with TRBJ1-2, with a possible D match to TRBD1 (5 bases). CDR1 is MNHNY and CDR2 is SVGAGI in the germline V gene (reference sequence). V shed 9 bases and J shed 1 base, with 18 bases lying between them. The CDR3 is 15 residues long. The chain's CDR3 is CASSVGGADNYGYTF. DNA of the CDR3: TGTGCCAGTTCCGTGGGAGGGGCCGATAACTATGGCTACACCTTC.

The chain couples TRBV9 to TRBJ1-6; D is ambiguous. Trimming shortened V by 4 bases and J by 5 bases, and 4 bases separated the two germline ends. The CDR3 runs 12 residues. Per the germline V gene, CDR1 is SGDLS and CDR2 is YYNGEE. DNA of the CDR3: TGTGCCAGCAGCCTTAATAATTCACCCCTCCACTTT. Amino acids: CASSLNNSPLHF.